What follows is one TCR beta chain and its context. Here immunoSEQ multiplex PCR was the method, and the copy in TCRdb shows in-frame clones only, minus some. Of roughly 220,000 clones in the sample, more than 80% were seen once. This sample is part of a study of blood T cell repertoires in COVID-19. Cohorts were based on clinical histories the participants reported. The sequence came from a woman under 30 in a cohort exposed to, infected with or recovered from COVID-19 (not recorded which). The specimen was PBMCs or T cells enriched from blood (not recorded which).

The CDR3 nucleotides are TGTGCCAGTAGTACCGCCGGGACAGGGGGCGGGCGCTACACCTTC. Translated: CASSTAGTGGGRYTF. The gene calls are TRBV19 and TRBJ1-2; 12 nucleotides match TRBD1. The germline V gene has CDR1 LNHDA and CDR2 SQIVND (reference sequence). This CDR3 has 15 amino acids. Trimming took 4 bases from V and 9 from J; bases not matched to a gene: 9.